The 9 T cell receptor beta chains presented below share a single source sample, sequenced in a study of blood T cells in healthy people across ages. Next came a second PCR, run for about 7 to 12 cycles, which used a sample-barcoded 5' primer along with a J-beta primer mix. TCRdb independently ran MiXCR on the 5' RACE reads; one entry per CDR3 protein. Of around 1,000,000 distinct CDR3 sequences listed, approximately 25% are singletons. Another study also made use of these data, one on T cells of mothers and their children.

Source material: blood. The receptors stem from a girl aged 2 to 9 in good health.

V gene TRBV29-1 combines with J gene TRBJ2-5, with TRBD2 matching over 10 bases. Germline V gene sequence: CDR1 SQVTM, CDR2 ANQGSEA. V shed 7 bases and J 3 bases; nucleotides not matched to a gene: 8. The length of the CDR3 is 14 residues. The CDR3 region has the DNA TGCAGCGCCCAAGCGGGGGGGTGGGAAGAGACCCAGTACTTC. It codes for CSAQAGGWEETQYF.

The CDR3 here is CASSSLQGGDEQFF. The CDR3 bases are TGTGCCAGCAGCTCCCTACAGGGAGGGGATGAGCAGTTCTTC. The chain couples TRBV5-5 to TRBJ2-1, with D maybe TRBD2 (7 bases). In germline, CDR1 is SGHKS, CDR2 YYEKEE (reference sequence). Trimming took off 3 bases at V and 8 bases at J, with 15 bases between the two ends. The CDR3 extends over 14 amino acids. The full variable domain, its missing parts supplied by reference TRBV5-5 and TRBJ2-1, is DAGVTQSPTHLIKTRGQQVTLRCSPISGHKSVSWYQQVLGQGPQFIFQYYEKEERGRGNFPDRFSARQFPNYSSELNVNALLLGDSALYLCASSSLQGGDEQFFGPGTRLTVL.

Written as DNA, the CDR3 is TGTGCCAGCAGTGAATTTTTAGGGTATGGCTACACCTTC. Translation gives CASSEFLGYGYTF. The genes are TRBV6-1 and TRBJ1-2; D is unclear. This CDR3 is 13 amino acids long. CDR1 is MNHNS and CDR2 is SASEGT in the germline V gene. Trimming took 2 bases from V and 5 from J, leaving 9 bases between them.

This clonotype was seen a handful of times. V usage is TRBV2 and J usage is TRBJ1-1; the match to TRBD1 covers 7 bases. With 7 bases clipped from V and 6 bases from J, the junction kept 11 bases outside the gene matches. CDR1 is SNHLY, CDR2 FYNNEI, per germline. The CDR3 spans 14 residues. CDR3 sequence: CASILVGQVPEAFF. CDR3 sequence (DNA): TGTGCCAGCATTCTCGTAGGACAGGTGCCTGAAGCTTTCTTT.

This clonotype was counted between two and nine times. DNA for the CDR3: TGCAGTGCCTCAAAGAAACTAGCGGGAGCTCAGCAGTACTTC. It yields the protein CSASKKLAGAQQYF. The chain joins TRBV20-1 to TRBJ2-7, with TRBD2 matching over 11 bases. J lost 8 bases, V lost 6 bases, and 12 bases had no gene match. CDR1 is DFQATT, CDR2 SNEGSKA, per germline (reference sequence). The CDR3 covers 14 residues.

This chain connects TRBV18 to TRBJ2-7; 7 nucleotides agree with TRBD1. From germline, CDR1 is KGHSH and CDR2 LQKENI. J was trimmed by 2 bases and V by 3 bases; bases with no gene match: 7. The CDR3 has 15 residues. The CDR3 DNA reads as TGTGCCAGCTCACCGTTGGGGCAGGGGGCCTACGAGCAGTACTTC. Its translation is CASSPLGQGAYEQYF.

Note on this clonotype: Compared with germline, one end of the junction differs, possibly owing to a read error. The V and J genes are TRBV6-6 and TRBJ2-2; a weak D match, TRBD2 (5 bases). This CDR3 spans 16 amino acids. CDR1 is MNHNY, CDR2 SVGAGI, per germline (reference sequence). The chain's CDR3 is CTSSSMTFPNTGELVF. CDR3 in DNA: TGTACCAGCAGTTCTATGACTTTTCCGAACACCGGGGAGCTGGTTTTT.

The CDR3 here is CASSQDPGGDIKYF. The DNA of the CDR3 is TGTGCCAGCAGCCAAGATCCGGGAGGAGACATTAAGTACTTC. The J gene is TRBJ2-7, the V gene TRBV4-2; TRBD2 agrees at 7 bases. Germline V gene lookup returns CDR1 LGHNA and CDR2 YNFKEQ. V was clipped by 0 bases and J by 11 bases; unmatched bases: 10. This CDR3 spans 14 amino acids.

This clonotype was observed a handful of times. The V gene is TRBV3-1, the J gene TRBJ2-1; 8 bases match TRBD1. V lost 5 bases, J lost 14 bases, and 11 bases stayed unmatched. The CDR3 covers 13 residues. Germline lookup yields CDR1 LGHDT and CDR2 YNNKEL (reference sequence). DNA of the CDR3: TGTGCCAGCAGCGATGCGCCCCGGGACAGGAAGTTCTTC. Protein sequence: CASSDAPRDRKFF.